This entry lists 32 T cell receptor beta chains sequenced from one sample in a study of shared clonotypes between healthy human individuals. Naive CD8 cells lacked CD45RO and underwent positive selection for CCR7, leaving out terminally differentiated effector memory CD45RA+ cells. TCRdb's copy holds only in-frame clones and misses some; the assay was immunoSEQ multiplex PCR. The sample consists of about 2.2 million clones, 90% to 95% of them appearing once. The specimen was naive CD8+ T cells from PBMCs. The receptor source for this set is a man aged 18 to 30 in good health. Some clones in this sample may be carry-over from other donors' samples.

The chain uses TRBV10-2 and TRBJ1-3, with unresolved D. The CDR3 is 16 amino acids. Trimming left V 2 bases short and J 0 bases short, with 11 bases between. Looked up from germline, CDR1 is WSHSY and CDR2 is SAAADI. Here the CDR3 reads CASSEPEQFSGNTIYF. CDR3 in DNA: TGCGCCAGCAGTGAGCCGGAGCAGTTCTCTGGAAACACCATATATTTT.

The V and J genes are TRBV30 and TRBJ2-5, with no clear D. Germline CDR1 GTSNPN, CDR2 SVGIG (reference sequence). V was shortened by 1 base and J by 1 base, with 10 bases between the two germline ends. This CDR3 is 14 amino acids long. The CDR3 loop is CAWSAVQPQETQYF. As DNA, the CDR3 is TGTGCCTGGAGTGCGGTACAGCCCCAAGAGACCCAGTACTTC.

The rearrangement links TRBV2 to TRBJ2-2, with 11 bases aligning to TRBD1. Germline V gene sequence: CDR1 SNHLY, CDR2 FYNNEI. The CDR3 covers 16 residues. J lost 4 bases, V lost 5 bases, and 6 bases had no gene match. The CDR3 bases are TGTGCCAGCAGTCCGGACAGGGGGCGAGGCACCGGGGAGCTGTTTTTT. Translating gives CASSPDRGRGTGELFF.

J is TRBJ1-4 and V is TRBV11-2; TRBD1 is a possible D gene (5 bases). The V and J ends lost 2 bases and 15 bases respectively, with 13 bases between them. CDR1 SGHAT and CDR2 FQNNGV come from the germline V gene. The CDR3 extends over 12 amino acids. The CDR3 loop is CASSLRGVEVFF. As DNA, the CDR3 is TGTGCCAGCAGCTTACGGGGGGTGGAAGTGTTTTTT.

V usage is TRBV27 and J usage is TRBJ2-1, with TRBD2 identical over 7 bases. The length of the CDR3 is 16 residues. Germline V gives CDR1 MNHEY, CDR2 SMNVEV (reference sequence). J lost 3 bases, V lost 6 bases, and 11 bases had no gene match. The CDR3 sequence: CASSQFPGLIYNEQFF. Written as DNA, the CDR3 is TGTGCCAGCAGCCAGTTCCCGGGACTAATCTACAATGAGCAGTTCTTC.

V is TRBV19 and J is TRBJ2-2, with 11 bases matching TRBD2. The germline gives CDR1 LNHDA, CDR2 SQIVND (reference sequence). The CDR3 is 15 residues long. V gave up 5 bases and J gave up 9 bases; unmatched junction bases: 8. In DNA, the CDR3 is TGTGCCAGTAGTTGGACTAGCGGGTTAGACCGGGAGCTGTTTTTT. Translating it yields CASSWTSGLDRELFF.

The chain is built from TRBV4-1 and TRBJ1-5, with a weak D call TRBD1 (6 bases). The CDR3 contains 16 residues. The V end lost 0 bases, the J end lost 6 bases, and 15 bases lay between the germline ends. Germline-derived CDR1 and CDR2 are MGHRA and YSYEKL. CDR3 in amino acids: CASSQDFRGGGQPQHF. As DNA, the CDR3 is TGCGCCAGCAGCCAAGATTTCAGGGGAGGGGGTCAGCCCCAGCATTTT.

The chain couples TRBV7-9 to TRBJ2-3; TRBD1 matches at 7 bases. Per the germline V gene, CDR1 is SEHNR and CDR2 is FQNEAQ (reference sequence). The CDR3 has 17 amino acids. With 1 base clipped from V and 5 bases from J, the junction kept 12 bases outside the gene matches. CDR3 amino acids: CASSLGTRDSLLDTQYF. In DNA, the CDR3 is TGTGCCAGCAGCTTAGGGACACGGGACAGCCTTTTAGATACGCAGTATTTT.

The chain uses TRBV10-3 and TRBJ2-7; 7 nucleotides match TRBD2. CDR3 length equals 15 residues. V trimming: 2 bases; J trimming: 2 bases; junction bases outside the gene matches: 6. CDR1 is ENHRY, CDR2 SYGVKD, per germline. In nucleotides, the CDR3 is TGTGCCATCAGTGAGACTCGCGGGAGTCCCTACGAGCAGTACTTC. It translates to CAISETRGSPYEQYF.

Concerning this clone: Different DNA sequences within this sample yield the same CDR3. This sequence joins TRBV27 and TRBJ2-1; 7 bases match TRBD2. Germline CDR1 MNHEY, CDR2 SMNVEV (reference sequence). Trimming at V came to 3 bases and at J to 4 bases, leaving 3 bases not matched to a gene. The CDR3 sequence is 14 residues long. In DNA form, the CDR3 reads TGTGCCAGCAGTTTTGGGGGGGTGTACAATGAGCAGTTCTTC. Its protein is CASSFGGVYNEQFF.

Comments on this clone: The same CDR3 is also encoded by other DNA sequences in this sample. The V call is TRBV14, the J call TRBJ2-7, with a possible D match to TRBD1 (5 bases). Germline CDR1 and CDR2: SGHDN and FVKESK. V was trimmed by 2 bases and J by 6 bases, leaving 5 bases between them. The length of the CDR3 is 11 residues. CDR3 DNA sequence: TGTGCCAGCAGCCAAAGGGGCGAGCAGTACTTC. Translated, it gives CASSQRGEQYF.

The CDR3 loop is CASSTLRGGFEQYF. In DNA form, the CDR3 reads TGTGCCAGCAGTACCTTGAGAGGGGGATTCGAGCAGTACTTC. The gene calls are TRBV7-8 and TRBJ2-7, with D perhaps TRBD1 (6 bases). V lost 6 bases and J lost 6, with 18 bases in between. The CDR3 loop spans 14 amino acids. Germline CDR1 is SGHVS and CDR2 is FQNEAQ.

V usage is TRBV9 and J usage is TRBJ2-7, with 8 bases identical to TRBD2. This CDR3 spans 17 amino acids. The trim removed 5 bases at V and 2 bases at J, leaving 15 bases unmatched. Germline CDR1 SGDLS, CDR2 YYNGEE. CDR3 DNA: TGTGCCAGCAGTGGCGGGCAGGGCTTAGCGGGACCCTACGAGCAGTACTTC. Its translation: CASSGGQGLAGPYEQYF. The entire variable domain, with the rest obtained from reference TRBV9 and TRBJ2-7, is as follows: DSGVTQTPKHLITATGQRVTLRCSPRSGDLSVYWYQQSLDQGLQFLIQYYNGEERAKGNILERFSAQQFPDLHSELNLSSLELGDSALYFCASSGGQGLAGPYEQYFGPGTRLTVT.

The chain is built from TRBV7-8 and TRBJ2-7, with D unresolved. The V and J ends lost 1 base and 1 base respectively, with 11 bases between them. This CDR3 has 15 amino acids. CDR1 is SGHVS and CDR2 is FQNEAQ in the germline V gene. CDR3 region: CASSLGRTESYEQYF. The CDR3 nucleotides read TGTGCCAGCAGCTTAGGTAGGACGGAGTCCTACGAGCAGTACTTC.

The chain has TRBV27 and TRBJ1-2; 8 bases map to TRBD1. CDR1 and CDR2 (germline): MNHEY, SMNVEV (reference sequence). Trimming at V came to 0 bases and at J to 8 bases, leaving 8 bases not matched to a gene. The CDR3 has 15 amino acids. Written as DNA, the CDR3 is TGTGCCAGCAGTTTATCCGGGACAGGCCTGCCAGGCTACACCTTC. Amino acids: CASSLSGTGLPGYTF.

V and J are TRBV2 and TRBJ2-1, with 7 bases matching TRBD2. CDR3 length equals 14 residues. V trimming: 4 bases; J trimming: 7 bases; junction bases outside the gene matches: 7. Germline V lookup: CDR1 SNHLY, CDR2 FYNNEI. The CDR3 is CASSGGRAKNEQFF. CDR3 bases: TGTGCCAGCAGTGGAGGGAGGGCCAAGAATGAGCAGTTCTTC.

This rearrangement joins TRBV7-9 to TRBJ2-3; D uncertain. The CDR3 is made up of 13 amino acids. The germline V and J ends were trimmed by 3 bases and 2 bases, with 6 bases remaining between them. Germline CDR1 reads SEHNR; CDR2 reads FQNEAQ (reference sequence). The DNA for the CDR3 is TGTGCCAGCAGCTTCACACTCACAGATACGCAGTATTTT. This gives the protein CASSFTLTDTQYF.

This clone was observed a single time. The rearrangement joins TRBV4-3 to TRBJ2-7; 7 bases map to TRBD2. Germline CDR1 and CDR2: LGHNA and YSLEER. With V trimmed by 0 bases and J by 2 bases, 4 bases remained unmatched. The CDR3 spans 15 residues. CDR3 in amino acids: CASSQEGGRPYEQYF. In nucleotides, the CDR3 is TGCGCCAGCAGCCAAGAAGGCGGGAGACCCTACGAGCAGTACTTC.

The chain couples TRBV9 to TRBJ2-7, with unresolved D. This CDR3 comprises 14 residues. Germline values: CDR1 SGDLS, CDR2 YYNGEE. V gave up 4 bases and J gave up 2 bases, with 13 bases separating them. CDR3 in amino acids: CASSPGWSTYEQYF. CDR3 DNA: TGTGCCAGCAGCCCCGGGTGGTCGACCTACGAGCAGTACTTC.

The chain employs TRBV27 and TRBJ2-1; D unresolved. The CDR3 sequence is 15 residues long. Trimming took 3 bases from V and 4 from J, leaving 13 bases between them. The germline V gene encodes CDR1 MNHEY and CDR2 SMNVEV (reference sequence). CDR3 in amino acids: CASSLALVPYNEQFF. The CDR3 DNA reads as TGTGCCAGCAGTTTGGCGTTGGTCCCGTACAATGAGCAGTTCTTC.

The chain recombines TRBV2 with TRBJ1-3; D gene unclear. V was cut by 3 bases and J by 0 bases, with 12 bases left in between. CDR1 and CDR2 from the germline V gene are SNHLY and FYNNEI. The CDR3 is 16 amino acids. CDR3 in DNA: TGTGCCAGCAGTGAGGCAGCCGGATACTCTGGAAACACCATATATTTT. Translating it yields CASSEAAGYSGNTIYF. The full variable domain, in which reference TRBV2 and TRBJ1-3 provide the parts outside the CDR3, is EPEVTQTPSHQVTQMGQEVILRCVPISNHLYFYWYRQILGQKVEFLVSFYNNEISEKSEIFDDQFSVERPDGSNFTLKIRSTKLEDSAMYFCASSEAAGYSGNTIYFGEGSWLTVV.

V usage is TRBV5-6 and J usage is TRBJ2-7; D might be TRBD2 (6 bases). The length of the CDR3 is 15 residues. CDR1 is SGHDT, CDR2 YYEEEE, per germline. Trimming pared 3 bases from V and 2 bases from J, leaving 15 bases between. The CDR3 reads CASSSLAYPTYEQYF. As DNA, the CDR3 is TGTGCCAGCAGCTCACTAGCTTATCCCACCTACGAGCAGTACTTC.

In the case of this clone: This CDR3 is also generated by other DNA sequences in the sample. This chain links TRBV10-3 with TRBJ2-7; D gene unclear. CDR3 length: 14 residues. V lost 0 bases and J 1 base, leaving 7 bases between the germline ends. Germline loops: CDR1 ENHRY, CDR2 SYGVKD. This CDR3 reads CAISESLGSYEQYF. In DNA form, the CDR3 reads TGTGCCATCAGTGAGTCTTTAGGGTCCTACGAGCAGTACTTC.

This sequence joins TRBV6-6 and TRBJ1-2; D may be TRBD1 (5 bases). The CDR3 has 15 residues. Looked up from germline, CDR1 is MNHNY and CDR2 is SVGAGI (reference sequence). V lost 0 bases, J lost 4 bases, and 12 bases lay in between. DNA for the CDR3: TGTGCCAGCAGTTACTCGAGTACAGGACCCTATGGCTACACCTTC. Translating gives CASSYSSTGPYGYTF.

The chain is built from TRBV7-9 and TRBJ1-5; D is unresolved. Trimming took off 1 base at V and 5 bases at J, with 6 bases between the two ends. The CDR3 is 13 residues long. Germline V CDR1 and CDR2: SEHNR, FQNEAQ (reference sequence). CDR3 region: CASSLVADQPQHF. CDR3 in DNA: TGTGCCAGCAGCTTAGTAGCTGATCAGCCCCAGCATTTT.

CDR3 in DNA: TGTGCCAGCAGCCTCTATTGGGATGAGCAGTTCTTC. It translates to CASSLYWDEQFF. The chain is built from TRBV9 and TRBJ2-1; D gene unclear. The V end was cut by 4 bases, the J end by 8 bases, with 10 bases between. Per germline, CDR1 SGDLS and CDR2 YYNGEE. CDR3 length equals 12 residues.

This chain joins TRBV27 and TRBJ2-7; D may be TRBD1 or TRBD2 (5 bases each). This CDR3 has 14 residues. Germline V gene sequence: CDR1 MNHEY, CDR2 SMNVEV (reference sequence). Trimming took off 3 bases at V and 3 bases at J, with 12 bases between the two ends. The CDR3 loop is CASSFLGTIYEQYF. Written as DNA, the CDR3 is TGTGCCAGCAGTTTTCTGGGGACCATCTACGAGCAGTACTTC.

The J gene is TRBJ2-7, the V gene TRBV7-8; either TRBD1 or TRBD2 may supply D (5 bases each). The CDR3 extends over 16 amino acids. Trimming left V 1 base short and J 2 bases short, with 15 bases between. Germline CDR1 SGHVS, CDR2 FQNEAQ. CDR3 DNA sequence: TGTGCCAGCAGCTTAGTACGCGCAGGGAGTACCTACGAGCAGTACTTC. Translating gives CASSLVRAGSTYEQYF.

The genes are TRBV7-9 and TRBJ2-7; 14 nucleotides align to TRBD2. The CDR3 runs 15 residues. Germline V gene data show CDR1 as SEHNR and CDR2 as FQNEAQ (reference sequence). The trim removed 5 bases at V and 6 bases at J, leaving 6 bases unmatched. The CDR3 sequence is CASSPPGLAGVEQYF. DNA of the CDR3: TGTGCCAGCAGCCCCCCGGGACTAGCGGGAGTCGAGCAGTACTTC.

V and J are TRBV14 and TRBJ1-2; D might be TRBD1 (5 bases). Trimming pared 3 bases from V and 9 bases from J, leaving 14 bases between. CDR3 length: 13 amino acids. CDR1 is SGHDN, CDR2 FVKESK, per germline. This CDR3 reads CASSQGRYWSYTF. The CDR3 DNA reads TGTGCCAGCAGCCAGGGGCGGTATTGGAGCTACACCTTC.

The rearrangement links TRBV7-9 to TRBJ2-1, with D tentatively TRBD1 or TRBD2 (5 bases each). CDR3 length: 15 amino acids. Trimming shortened V by 2 bases and J by 2 bases, and 10 bases separated the two germline ends. From germline, CDR1 is SEHNR and CDR2 FQNEAQ (reference sequence). The CDR3 nucleotides are TGTGCCAGCAGCTTATGGGGGAGCCCCTACAATGAGCAGTTCTTC. Translating gives CASSLWGSPYNEQFF.

Here the CDR3 reads CASSRTSTGSSGNTIYF. Written as DNA, the CDR3 is TGTGCCAGCAGCCGGACCTCGACAGGGTCCTCTGGAAACACCATATATTTT. The chain employs TRBV28 and TRBJ1-3, with 7 nucleotides matching TRBD1. Per the germline V gene, CDR1 is MDHEN and CDR2 is SYDVKM. There are 17 residues in the CDR3. The V gene end was trimmed by 6 bases and the J gene end by 0 bases; junction bases not matched to a gene: 11.